This T cell receptor (beta chain) was recovered during a study of blood T cell repertoires in COVID-19. Study overall: The origin of the acute and convalescent COVID-19 samples was the United States, Italy and Spain. In each case, the material was cDNA or gDNA derived from T cells, B-cell-depleted T cells, or PBMCs.

Germline V gene lookup returns CDR1 SGHAT and CDR2 FQNNGV. V shed 1 base and J shed 2 bases, with 8 bases lying between them. The CDR3 spans 15 residues. In the authors' methods: Researchers report that nucleated cell counts were estimated from reference gene primer amplification. Sequenced by immunoSEQ multiplex PCR; TCRdb stores in-frame clones only, minus some. The DNA was the basis for D and trimming; V, J and clone size are from that table. This table holds 200,000 to 250,000 clones, approximately 78% found once. The sample was PBMCs or T cells enriched from blood (not recorded which). V gene TRBV11-2 combines with J gene TRBJ1-4; D perhaps matches TRBD1 (5 bases). This sequence originates from a man aged 40-55 years who had recovered from COVID-19. Here the CDR3 DNA reads TGTGCCAGCAGCTTAGGGGCAGGGACTAATGAAAAACTGTTTTTT. Its translation is CASSLGAGTNEKLFF.